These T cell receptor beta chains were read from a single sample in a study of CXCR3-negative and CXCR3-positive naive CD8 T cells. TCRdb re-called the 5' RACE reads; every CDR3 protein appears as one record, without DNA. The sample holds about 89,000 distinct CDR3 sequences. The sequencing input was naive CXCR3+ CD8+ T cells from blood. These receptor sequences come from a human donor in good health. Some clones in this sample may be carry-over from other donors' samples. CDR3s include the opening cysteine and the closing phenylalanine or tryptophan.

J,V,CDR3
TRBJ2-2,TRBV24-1,CATSDLPGELFF
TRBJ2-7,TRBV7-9,CASSLAADRGEQYF
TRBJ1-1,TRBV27,CASRRQTESGTEAFF
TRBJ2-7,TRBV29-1,CSVEGLAGEYEQYF
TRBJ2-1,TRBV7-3,CASSHSGMGGEQFF
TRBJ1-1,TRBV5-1,CASSLAINRGNTEAFF
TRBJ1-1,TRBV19,CASRAGYDTEAFF
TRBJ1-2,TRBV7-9,CASSSPVGLDGYTF
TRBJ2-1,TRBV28,CASSPGERDYNEQFF
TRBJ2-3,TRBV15,CATSSREAPFTDTQYF
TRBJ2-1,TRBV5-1,CASSPDNNEQFF
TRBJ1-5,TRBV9,CASSDPGPPHF
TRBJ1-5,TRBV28,CASSLIEGGSRFLLSQPQHF
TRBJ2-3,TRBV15,CATSRKAAGDTQYF
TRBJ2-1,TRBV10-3,CAIRSTGSSYNEQFF
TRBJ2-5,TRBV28,CASSSDPSETQYF
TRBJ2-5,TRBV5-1,CASSLEWRGGETQYF
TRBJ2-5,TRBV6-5,CASSYSNWGGGETQYF
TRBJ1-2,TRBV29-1,CSVEDREDYGYTF
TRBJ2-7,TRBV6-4,CASIPSTGAAANEQYF
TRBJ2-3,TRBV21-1,CASSKLRVHLRYIASTDTQYF
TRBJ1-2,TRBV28,CASRILWGSHGYTF
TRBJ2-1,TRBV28,CASSRGSHNEQFF
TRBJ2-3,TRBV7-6,CASSSHDRADTQYF
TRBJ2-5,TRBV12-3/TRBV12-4,CASSADREETQYF
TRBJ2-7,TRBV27,CASSFDRGSHEQYF
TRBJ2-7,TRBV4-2,CASSLGLAGDEQYF
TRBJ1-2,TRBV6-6,CASLDGTGYTF
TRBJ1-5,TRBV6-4,CASSSGYGQPQHF
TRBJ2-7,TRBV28,CASSEDRDGQYF
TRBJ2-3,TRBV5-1,CASTTGGDPNTDTQYF
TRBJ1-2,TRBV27,CASSFGTGNGYTF
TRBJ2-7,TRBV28,CASSPVGRFSYEQYF
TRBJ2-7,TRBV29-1,CSAHTGGDEQYF
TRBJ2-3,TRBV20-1,CSARGGHLSTDTQYF
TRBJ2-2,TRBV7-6,CASSNLNTGELFF
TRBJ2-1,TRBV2,CASSEGRGRNEQFF
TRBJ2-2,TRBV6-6,CASSYRGPGELFF
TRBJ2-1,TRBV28,CASSFMAGGSNEQFF
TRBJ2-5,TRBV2,CASSEAQLRSETQYF
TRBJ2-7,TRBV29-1,CSAVGVMGEQYF
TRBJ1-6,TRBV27,CASSLWVDNPPLHF
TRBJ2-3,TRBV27,CASSPFFSPTDTQYF
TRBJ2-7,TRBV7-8,CASSFIPYEQYF
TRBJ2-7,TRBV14,CASSQGTVGYEQYF
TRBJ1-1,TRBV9,CASSAPATEAFF
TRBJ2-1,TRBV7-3,CASTDGIRGGNEQFF
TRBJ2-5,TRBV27,CASSLGTTGETQYF
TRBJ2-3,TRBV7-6,CASSPNQDTQYF
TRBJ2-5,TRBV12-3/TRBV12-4,CASSLSGVGETQYF
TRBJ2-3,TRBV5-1,CASSLESAPLNTQYF